This T cell receptor beta chain was captured by sequencing in a study of neoadjuvant anti-PD-1 for oral cavity cancer. Study at large: Non-progressing patients received a fourth nivolumab dose near day 43, then surgery on days 50-56. Study-level findings and limits: TCR analyses covered only a few patients per response group.

PBMC libraries mostly used about 450 ng of input genomic DNA, with six replicates per sample. Produced via immunoSEQ multiplex PCR; TCRdb's table is partial and in-frame only. Counted here are tens of thousands of clones, 85% to 90% occurring once; the ten biggest clones make up less than 3%. Looked up from germline, CDR1 is SGHTA and CDR2 is FQGNSA. The CDR3 sequence is 16 residues long. J was trimmed by 5 bases and V by 7 bases; bases with no gene match: 12. As regards this clone: No antigen is known for it.

Time point of the sample: after neoadjuvant nivolumab, at surgical resection. Analysis of PBMCs was direct, with no culture step. This sequence was found in a person aged 40 to 85 with oral cavity squamous cell carcinoma. Here the sequenced sample was PBMCs, taken after nivolumab (anti-PD-1) treatment. The V gene is TRBV7-2, the J gene TRBJ2-1, with TRBD1 matching over 9 bases. CDR3 bases: TGTGCCAGCAAGTTATACTGGGGACAGGGCCACAATGAGCAGTTCTTC. Translation gives CASKLYWGQGHNEQFF.